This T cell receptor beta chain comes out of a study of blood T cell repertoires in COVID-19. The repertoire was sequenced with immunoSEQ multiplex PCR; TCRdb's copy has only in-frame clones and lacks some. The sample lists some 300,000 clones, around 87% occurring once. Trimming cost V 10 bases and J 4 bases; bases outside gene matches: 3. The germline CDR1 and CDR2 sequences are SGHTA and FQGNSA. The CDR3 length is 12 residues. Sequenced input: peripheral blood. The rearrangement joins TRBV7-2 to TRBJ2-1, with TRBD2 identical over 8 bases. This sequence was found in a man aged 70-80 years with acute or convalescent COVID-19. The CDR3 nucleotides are TGTGCCATTGGGACTAGATACAATGAGCAGTTCTTC. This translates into CAIGTRYNEQFF. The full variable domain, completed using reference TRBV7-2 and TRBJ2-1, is GAGVSQSPSNKVTEKGKDVELRCDPISGHTALYWYRQSLGQGLEFLIYFQGNSAPDKSGLPSDRFSAERTGGSVSTLTIQRTQQEDSAVYLCAIGTRYNEQFFGPGTRLTVL.